The T cell receptor (beta chain) described here comes from a study of blood T cell repertoires in COVID-19. About the research overall: Nucleic acid was either cDNA or gDNA, and it came from T cells, B-cell-depleted T cells, or PBMCs.

CDR3 size: 13 residues. Germline CDR1 is LNHDA and CDR2 is SQIVND (reference sequence). The germline V and J ends were trimmed by 8 bases and 2 bases, with 11 bases remaining between them. TCRdb's table, derived via immunoSEQ multiplex PCR, lists solely in-frame clones and lacks some. The sample lists about 250,000 clones; 75% to 85% were seen once. Allocation to cohorts depended on clinical history reported by the participants. Sequencing was done on a sample of PBMCs or T cells enriched from blood (not recorded which). V and J are TRBV19 and TRBJ2-3, with D possibly TRBD1 on 6 matching bases. The sequence was collected from a woman aged 50 to 60 with acute COVID-19. This CDR3 reads CASQGRATDTQYF. The CDR3 DNA is TGTGCCAGTCAGGGGCGGGCCACAGATACGCAGTATTTT.